This T cell receptor beta chain was identified during a study of vaccination and CD4 T cells after COVID-19 (dated by TCRdb to between 2020 and 2023). At the level of the whole study: In the convalescent cohort there were six males and four females, among whom were two Hispanic individuals, seven Caucasians, two Asians and one multiracial person. In more than eight COVID-19 convalescent patients and a few infection-naive healthy vaccine recipients, researchers compared the spike-specific CD4+ TCR repertoire from before mRNA vaccination with the repertoire from after. For stimulating the cultures, overlapping spike peptide pools were used, derived from SARS-CoV-2 as well as from the common cold coronaviruses HCoV-NL63, HCoV-OC43 and HCoV-229E. Post-vaccine blood samples were obtained a median of about 77 days after the second vaccine dose, with a range of about 14 to 250 days. Memory CD4+ T cell crossreactivity between SARS-CoV-2 and common cold coronavirus spike proteins was assessed at the TCR clonotype level in an earlier paper using these donors. Post-COVID blood samples from convalescent patients were collected a median of about 110 days after diagnosis, with a range of roughly 30 to 170 days. As controls, cultures received a CEFX viral epitope pool (the positive control), an HIV-1 Nef peptide pool (the negative control), or no peptide at all. Participants received two doses of either the Pfizer-BioNTech BNT162b2 vaccine (n=8) or the Moderna mRNA-1273 vaccine (n=2).

The label giving this sample's treatment or condition can be read as: approximately 9-day PBMC culture with coronavirus spike peptide pools or control peptides (ViraFEST assay). CD4+ T cells from unexposed donors were collected before the COVID-19 pandemic (2011-2018). The ViraFEST assay, used in the study, expanded antigen-specific T cells with peptide pools and then identified the expanded clonotypes through TCR sequencing. PBMCs were cultured at 1.5 million to 2 million per well in IMDM supplemented with approximately 5.3% human AB serum and approximately 10 IU/ml IL-2, with 9.5 to 10 ug/ml peptide pools added. On days 3 and 7, half of the culture medium was replaced with fresh IL-2-containing medium. CD4+ T cells were isolated after about 10 days of culture through negative selection using the EasySep CD4+ T cell isolation kit. Unexposed donor CD4+ T cells were tested for reactivity to SARS-CoV-2 S and N and four common cold coronavirus spike pools, as cell number allowed. Ficoll-Paque Plus gradient centrifugation was used to isolate PBMCs from whole blood, and the isolated PBMCs were then either used fresh or cryopreserved at -140C. In general, triplicate wells were set up for every culture condition. Leukapheresis product for the unexposed donors was bought commercially.

Broad study findings and their caveats: The median number of SARS-CoV-2-reactive clonotypes rose from about 19 after infection to around 40 after vaccination, but the change was not significant. In convalescent patients, nearly all vaccine-specific clones (304 of 307) were found to be mono-reactive for SARS-CoV-2 spike rather than cross-reactive with common cold coronaviruses. Only a relatively small number of convalescent patients were included in the study, and early timepoints following natural infection were not analyzed. In convalescent patients, a median approximately 89% of post-vaccine SARS-CoV-2-reactive clones were detected only after vaccination, suggesting vaccine-specific priming.

On this clonotype itself: The antigen it binds to is not known. Per-nucleotide qualities are absent, and no much larger clonotype sits a single base away.

Library preparation was by PCR. DNA from cultured CD4+ T cells was subjected to TCR sequencing with the Oncomine TCR Beta short-read assay at the Johns Hopkins FTIC core. Genomic DNA was extracted from the cultured CD4+ T cells with the QIAamp micro DNA kit. Oncomine TCR Beta libraries from cultured CD4+ T cells were pooled with unique dual indexes and sequenced on an Illumina iSeq 100. The paper's processing steps were these. Non-productive sequences were removed, and CDR3s that did not start with C, did not end with F or W, or were shorter than 7 amino acids were discarded. Antigen-specific clonotypes were identified with the MANAFEST web application by comparing peptide-stimulated wells with reference and other culture wells. For a clone to be called positive, the clone needed an FDR below 0.05, an odds ratio above 5, and a productive frequency above 0.1% in at least two of three replicate wells. Clonotypes that were significantly expanded in both SARS-CoV-2 spike wells and at least one common cold coronavirus spike condition were defined as cross-reactive. Using R version 3.6.1, CDR3 homology was evaluated through Levenshtein distances (stringdist) along with unrooted phylogenetic trees (ape). Using fastp trimming at Q25 and MiXCR clonotype assembly, TCRdb reanalyzed the public sequencing data and kept in-frame beta chains. Every distinct CDR3 protein forms one entry, paired with its most common genes and DNA. Here the V and J calls rest on TCRdb's processing, not on the authors' analysis. The sample table lists over 9,000 distinct CDR3 sequences, more than 30% of them with a count of one. The ten largest clones add up to about 14% of the sample.

The CDR3 contains 17 residues, cysteine and phenylalanine counted. The retained sequence is limited to the CDR3, 51 bases, with the frame set at the first base. CDR1 and CDR2, per the germline V gene, are SGHVS and FQNEAQ. V is reduced by 1 base and J by 3 bases, leaving a spacing of 15 bases between them. Sequenced input: CD4+ T cells from blood, cultured in vitro. This TCR was sampled from a human donor in good health. The sequence links TRBV7-8 to TRBJ2-2; no D gene can be assigned with confidence. This receptor carries the CDR3 CASSLGVQYRDTGELFF. The base sequence is TGTGCCAGCAGCTTAGGGGTCCAATATCGGGACACCGGGGAGCTGTTTTTT.